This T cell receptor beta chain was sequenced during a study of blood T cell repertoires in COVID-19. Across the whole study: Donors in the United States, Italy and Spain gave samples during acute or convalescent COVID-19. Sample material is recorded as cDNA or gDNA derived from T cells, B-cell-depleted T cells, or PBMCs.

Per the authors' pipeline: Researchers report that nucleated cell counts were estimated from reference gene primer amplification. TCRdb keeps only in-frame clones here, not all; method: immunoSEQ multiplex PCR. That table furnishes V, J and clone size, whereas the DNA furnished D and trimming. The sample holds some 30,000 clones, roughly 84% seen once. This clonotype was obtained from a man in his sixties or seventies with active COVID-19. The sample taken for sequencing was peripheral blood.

The CDR3 reads CASSPSRQGYEQYF. The CDR3 nucleotides read TGTGCCAGCTCACCTTCCCGGCAGGGCTACGAGCAGTACTTC. The chain employs TRBV18 and TRBJ2-7; D might be TRBD1 (5 bases). V was shortened by 3 bases and J by 3 bases, with 12 bases between the two germline ends. CDR1 and CDR2 (germline): KGHSH, LQKENI. This CDR3 contains 14 residues.